The rows below give T cell receptor beta chains drawn from one sample of a study of T cell responses to AZD1222 COVID-19 vaccine. TCRdb's copy holds only in-frame clones and misses some; the assay was immunoSEQ multiplex PCR. This table holds about 84,000 clones, 70% to 90% found once. The sequences come from peripheral blood, collected 28 days after the second AZD1222 dose. All receptors come from an adult who received the AZD1222 COVID-19 vaccine. CDR3s include the opening cysteine and the closing phenylalanine or tryptophan. The order of the fields is clone size, D gene, J gene, V gene, CDR3 protein, CDR3 DNA. The D gene is left open where the match is weak. The size field is filled for only some rows; it gives once, few, many or a size class.

clone size: -
D gene: TRBD2
J gene: TRBJ2-3
V gene: TRBV28
CDR3 protein: CASSFGLAGDTQYF
CDR3 DNA: TGTGCCAGCAGTTTTGGGCTAGCGGGAGACACGCAGTATTTT

clone size: many
D gene: -
J gene: TRBJ2-5
V gene: TRBV7-7
CDR3 protein: CASSPARGPKETQYF
CDR3 DNA: TGTGCTAGCAGCCCAGCTCGGGGGCCTAAGGAGACCCAGTACTTC

clone size: few
D gene: -
J gene: TRBJ1-5
V gene: TRBV5-1
CDR3 protein: CASSLTPDRDSNQPQHF
CDR3 DNA: TGCGCCAGCAGCTTGACACCGGACCGGGACAGCAATCAGCCCCAGCATTTT

clone size: once
D gene: TRBD2
J gene: TRBJ2-7
V gene: TRBV6-5
CDR3 protein: CASGGAGGDYEQYF
CDR3 DNA: TGTGCCAGCGGCGGAGCGGGAGGGGACTACGAGCAGTACTTC

clone size: -
D gene: TRBD2
J gene: TRBJ2-3
V gene: TRBV12-5
CDR3 protein: CASGFGGKHDTQYF
CDR3 DNA: TGTGCTAGTGGTTTCGGGGGGAAGCATGATACGCAGTATTTT

clone size: few
D gene: -
J gene: TRBJ2-7
V gene: TRBV9
CDR3 protein: CASSVDGDYEQYF
CDR3 DNA: TGTGCCAGCAGCGTGGACGGAGACTACGAGCAGTACTTC

clone size: -
D gene: -
J gene: TRBJ1-6
V gene: TRBV30
CDR3 protein: CAWTPGGYSPLHF
CDR3 DNA: TGTGCCTGGACTCCGGGGGGATATTCACCCCTCCACTTT

clone size: -
D gene: TRBD1
J gene: TRBJ1-5
V gene: TRBV18
CDR3 protein: CASSPGDRAQTEPQHF
CDR3 DNA: TGTGCCAGCTCACCGGGGGACAGGGCCCAGACTGAGCCCCAGCATTTT

clone size: once
D gene: TRBD2
J gene: TRBJ2-2
V gene: TRBV7-8
CDR3 protein: CASSLASGDTGELFF
CDR3 DNA: TGTGCCAGCAGCTTAGCCAGCGGGGACACCGGGGAGCTGTTTTTT

clone size: -
D gene: -
J gene: TRBJ2-1
V gene: TRBV11-3
CDR3 protein: CASSLVQGNEQFF
CDR3 DNA: TGTGCCAGCAGCTTAGTCCAGGGCAATGAGCAGTTCTTC

clone size: few
D gene: -
J gene: TRBJ1-1
V gene: TRBV6-5
CDR3 protein: CASSAGGVTTEAFF
CDR3 DNA: TGTGCCAGCAGCGCCGGGGGGGTGACCACTGAAGCTTTCTTT

clone size: -
D gene: TRBD1
J gene: TRBJ1-4
V gene: TRBV19
CDR3 protein: CASSIAGTGRIQSEKLFF
CDR3 DNA: TGTGCCAGTAGTATTGCCGGGACAGGACGCATTCAGAGTGAAAAACTGTTTTTT

clone size: -
D gene: -
J gene: TRBJ1-4
V gene: TRBV3-1/TRBV3-2
CDR3 protein: CASSRGGANEKLFF
CDR3 DNA: TGTGCCAGCAGCCGGGGGGGTGCTAATGAAAAACTGTTTTTT

clone size: -
D gene: TRBD1
J gene: TRBJ1-1
V gene: TRBV19
CDR3 protein: CASGQGARTEAFF
CDR3 DNA: TGTGCCTCGGGACAGGGGGCGAGGACTGAAGCTTTCTTT

clone size: -
D gene: TRBD1
J gene: TRBJ2-5
V gene: TRBV11-3
CDR3 protein: CASSLPGTGRETQYF
CDR3 DNA: TGTGCCAGCAGCTTACCCGGGACAGGGAGAGAGACCCAGTACTTC

clone size: -
D gene: TRBD2
J gene: TRBJ2-7
V gene: TRBV29-1
CDR3 protein: CSVGTSQNTEQYF
CDR3 DNA: TGCAGCGTTGGGACTAGCCAAAACACCGAGCAGTACTTC

clone size: -
D gene: -
J gene: TRBJ2-1
V gene: TRBV7-3
CDR3 protein: CASSLRLGRDHYNEQFF
CDR3 DNA: TGTGCCAGCAGCTTACGTCTAGGGCGGGACCACTACAATGAGCAGTTCTTC

clone size: once
D gene: -
J gene: TRBJ1-5
V gene: TRBV5-5
CDR3 protein: CASSTGGAVSNQPQHF
CDR3 DNA: TGTGCCAGCAGCACCGGGGGGGCCGTGAGCAATCAGCCCCAGCATTTT

clone size: -
D gene: -
J gene: TRBJ2-2
V gene: TRBV6-2/TRBV6-3
CDR3 protein: CASSHPTGELFF
CDR3 DNA: TGTGCCAGCAGTCACCCCACCGGGGAGCTGTTTTTT

clone size: -
D gene: -
J gene: TRBJ1-2
V gene: TRBV6-1
CDR3 protein: CASSESGVGYGYTF
CDR3 DNA: TGTGCCAGCAGTGAATCCGGGGTCGGCTATGGCTACACCTTC

clone size: medium-sized
D gene: -
J gene: TRBJ2-1
V gene: TRBV4-2
CDR3 protein: CASSRLGPRNEQFF
CDR3 DNA: TGTGCCAGCAGCCGGCTTGGCCCGCGCAATGAGCAGTTCTTC

clone size: -
D gene: -
J gene: TRBJ1-2
V gene: TRBV6-2/TRBV6-3
CDR3 protein: CASSHFSGTHGYTF
CDR3 DNA: TGTGCCAGCAGTCATTTCTCGGGGACCCATGGCTACACCTTC

clone size: -
D gene: TRBD2
J gene: TRBJ2-1
V gene: TRBV3-1/TRBV3-2
CDR3 protein: CASPITSGSSYNEQFF
CDR3 DNA: TGTGCCAGCCCTATAACTAGCGGAAGCTCCTACAATGAGCAGTTCTTC

clone size: -
D gene: TRBD2
J gene: TRBJ2-1
V gene: TRBV6-5
CDR3 protein: CASSRTSGLRNEQFF
CDR3 DNA: TGTGCCAGCAGCCGAACTAGCGGGCTGAGGAATGAGCAGTTCTTC

clone size: medium-sized
D gene: -
J gene: TRBJ1-5
V gene: TRBV19
CDR3 protein: CASNLGDQPQHF
CDR3 DNA: TGTGCCAGTAATTTGGGGGATCAGCCCCAGCATTTT

clone size: -
D gene: -
J gene: TRBJ1-5
V gene: TRBV10-3
CDR3 protein: CAISESDNQPQHF
CDR3 DNA: TGTGCCATCAGTGAGTCAGATAATCAGCCCCAGCATTTT

clone size: -
D gene: -
J gene: TRBJ2-7
V gene: TRBV7-9
CDR3 protein: CASSPSQAYEQYF
CDR3 DNA: TGTGCCAGCAGCCCATCCCAGGCCTACGAGCAGTACTTC

clone size: few
D gene: TRBD2
J gene: TRBJ2-1
V gene: TRBV11-2
CDR3 protein: CASSKSGGPYNEQFF
CDR3 DNA: TGTGCCAGCAGCAAAAGCGGGGGGCCCTACAATGAGCAGTTCTTC

clone size: -
D gene: -
J gene: TRBJ2-2
V gene: TRBV6-1
CDR3 protein: CASSEYRGNTGELFF
CDR3 DNA: TGTGCCAGCAGTGAATATCGAGGGAACACCGGGGAGCTGTTTTTT

clone size: -
D gene: TRBD1
J gene: TRBJ2-2
V gene: TRBV7-9
CDR3 protein: CASSLQRGTANTGELFF
CDR3 DNA: TGTGCCAGCAGCTTACAGAGAGGGACAGCGAACACCGGGGAGCTGTTTTTT

clone size: -
D gene: TRBD1
J gene: TRBJ1-1
V gene: TRBV18
CDR3 protein: CASSPDRGTEAFF
CDR3 DNA: TGTGCCAGCTCACCAGACAGGGGCACTGAAGCTTTCTTT

clone size: -
D gene: -
J gene: TRBJ2-7
V gene: TRBV27
CDR3 protein: CASSPPREQYF
CDR3 DNA: TGTGCCAGCAGCCCACCTCGCGAGCAGTACTTC

clone size: once
D gene: -
J gene: TRBJ2-5
V gene: TRBV18
CDR3 protein: CASSQGTQETQYF
CDR3 DNA: TGTGCCAGCTCACAAGGGACCCAAGAGACCCAGTACTTC

clone size: once
D gene: TRBD1
J gene: TRBJ1-3
V gene: TRBV18
CDR3 protein: CASSQRTGGYSGNTIYF
CDR3 DNA: TGTGCCAGCTCACAAAGGACAGGGGGATACTCTGGAAACACCATATATTTT

clone size: -
D gene: -
J gene: TRBJ1-3
V gene: TRBV27
CDR3 protein: CASSPNSGNTIYF
CDR3 DNA: TGTGCCAGCAGCCCGAATTCTGGAAACACCATATATTTT

clone size: -
D gene: TRBD2
J gene: TRBJ2-5
V gene: TRBV6-2/TRBV6-3
CDR3 protein: CASSYSRQVTSGRQETQYF
CDR3 DNA: TGTGCCAGCAGTTACTCGAGGCAGGTGACTAGCGGACGCCAAGAGACCCAGTACTTC

clone size: -
D gene: -
J gene: TRBJ1-1
V gene: TRBV4-1
CDR3 protein: CASSQAGYPAFF
CDR3 DNA: TGCGCCAGCAGCCAGGCCGGATACCCAGCTTTCTTT

clone size: -
D gene: -
J gene: TRBJ1-1
V gene: TRBV15
CDR3 protein: CATSRVQTTLVAEAFF
CDR3 DNA: TGTGCCACCAGCAGGGTGCAGACGACGTTGGTGGCTGAAGCTTTCTTT

clone size: -
D gene: TRBD2
J gene: TRBJ2-2
V gene: TRBV4-2
CDR3 protein: CASSQDPGGDTGELFF
CDR3 DNA: TGTGCCAGCAGCCAAGACCCCGGGGGGGACACCGGGGAGCTGTTTTTT

clone size: -
D gene: -
J gene: TRBJ1-2
V gene: TRBV24-1
CDR3 protein: CATSDPTVYGYTF
CDR3 DNA: TGTGCCACCAGTGACCCGACCGTTTATGGCTACACCTTC

clone size: -
D gene: TRBD1
J gene: TRBJ1-2
V gene: TRBV3-1/TRBV3-2
CDR3 protein: CASSQEDRQGLFGYTF
CDR3 DNA: TGTGCCAGCAGCCAAGAAGATAGACAGGGACTCTTTGGCTACACCTTC

clone size: -
D gene: -
J gene: TRBJ2-1
V gene: TRBV3-1/TRBV3-2
CDR3 protein: CASSQATEQFF
CDR3 DNA: TGTGCCAGCAGCCAAGCCACCGAGCAGTTCTTC

clone size: -
D gene: -
J gene: TRBJ2-4
V gene: TRBV13
CDR3 protein: CASSLEPGTRAKNIQYF
CDR3 DNA: TGTGCCAGCAGCTTAGAACCGGGAACGAGGGCCAAAAACATTCAGTACTTC